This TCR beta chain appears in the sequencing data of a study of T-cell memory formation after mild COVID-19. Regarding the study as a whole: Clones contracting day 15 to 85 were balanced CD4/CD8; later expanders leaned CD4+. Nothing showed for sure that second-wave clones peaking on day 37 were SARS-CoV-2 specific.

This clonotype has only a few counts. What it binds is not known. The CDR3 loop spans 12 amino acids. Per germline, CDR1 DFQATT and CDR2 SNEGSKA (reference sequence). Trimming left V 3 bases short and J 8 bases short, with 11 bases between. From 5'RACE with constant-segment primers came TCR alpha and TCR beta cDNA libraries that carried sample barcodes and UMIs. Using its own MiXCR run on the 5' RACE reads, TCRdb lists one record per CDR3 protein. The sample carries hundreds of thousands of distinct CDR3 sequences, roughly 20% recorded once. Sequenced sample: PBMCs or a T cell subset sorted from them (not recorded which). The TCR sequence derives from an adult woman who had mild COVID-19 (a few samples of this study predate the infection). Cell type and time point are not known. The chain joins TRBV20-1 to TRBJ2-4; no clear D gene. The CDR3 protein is CSASVPSDIQYF. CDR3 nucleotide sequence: TGCAGTGCTAGTGTTCCATCGGACATTCAGTACTTC.